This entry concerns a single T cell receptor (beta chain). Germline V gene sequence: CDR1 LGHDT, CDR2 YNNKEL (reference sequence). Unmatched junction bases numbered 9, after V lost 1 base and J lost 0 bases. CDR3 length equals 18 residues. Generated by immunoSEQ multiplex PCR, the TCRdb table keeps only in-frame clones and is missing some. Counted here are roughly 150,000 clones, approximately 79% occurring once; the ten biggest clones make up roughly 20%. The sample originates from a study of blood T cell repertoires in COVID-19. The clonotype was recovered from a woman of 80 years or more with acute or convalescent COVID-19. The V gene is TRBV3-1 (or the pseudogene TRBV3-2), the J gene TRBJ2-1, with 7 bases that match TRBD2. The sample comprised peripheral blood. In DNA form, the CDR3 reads TGTGCCAGCAGCCAAGTCGCTTCTAGCGGCCGCTCCTACAATGAGCAGTTCTTC. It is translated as CASSQVASSGRSYNEQFF.